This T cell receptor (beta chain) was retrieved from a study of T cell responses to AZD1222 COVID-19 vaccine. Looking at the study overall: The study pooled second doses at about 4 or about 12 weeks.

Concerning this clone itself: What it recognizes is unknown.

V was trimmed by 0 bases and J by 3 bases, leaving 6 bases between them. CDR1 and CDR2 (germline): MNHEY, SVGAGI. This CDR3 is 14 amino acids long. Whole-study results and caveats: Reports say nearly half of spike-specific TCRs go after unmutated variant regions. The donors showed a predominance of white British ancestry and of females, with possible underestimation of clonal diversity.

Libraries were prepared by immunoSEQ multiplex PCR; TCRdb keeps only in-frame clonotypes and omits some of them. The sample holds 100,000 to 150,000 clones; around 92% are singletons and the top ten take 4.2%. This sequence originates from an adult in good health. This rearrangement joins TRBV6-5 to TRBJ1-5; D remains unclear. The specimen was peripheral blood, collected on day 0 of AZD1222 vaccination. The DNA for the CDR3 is TGTGCCAGCAGTTACTCAGGGATCAATCAGCCCCAGCATTTT. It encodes CASSYSGINQPQHF.